A single sample is the source of the 21 T cell receptor beta chains below, sequenced in a study of vaccination effects on CD4 cells after COVID-19. This table comes from immunoSEQ multiplex PCR, and its TCRdb copy is limited to in-frame clones, with some not included. Of about 65,000 clones in the sample, about 72% were seen once. The ViraFEST assay expanded antigen-specific CD4+ T cells with viral peptide pools before sequencing. Investigators separated out CD4+ T cells once around 11 days of culture had passed. Vaccine recipients lacked prior SARS-CoV-2 infection and had negative nucleocapsid antibodies. No antigen is known for these receptors. The sequenced sample was CD4+ T cells from PBMCs cultured with HCoV-NL63 spike peptides, obtained before COVID-19 vaccination. The receptors were sampled from a human donor who received a COVID-19 vaccine.

J is TRBJ1-5 and V is TRBV2, with D tentatively TRBD1 (6 bases). V was trimmed by 6 bases and J by 3 bases, leaving 15 bases between them. In germline, CDR1 is SNHLY, CDR2 FYNNEI. This CDR3 spans 15 amino acids. The CDR3 loop is CASSASRGYNQPQHF. Written as DNA, the CDR3 is TGTGCCAGCAGCGCTTCCAGGGGCTACAATCAGCCCCAGCATTTT.

V is TRBV30 and J is TRBJ2-3, with TRBD2 matching 11 bases. The length of the CDR3 is 15 residues. The germline V gene has CDR1 GTSNPN and CDR2 SVGIG (reference sequence). Unmatched junction bases numbered 0, after V lost 0 bases and J lost 1 base. The CDR3 sequence is CAWSVLAGGTDTQYF. The CDR3 DNA reads TGTGCCTGGAGTGTACTAGCGGGGGGCACAGATACGCAGTATTTT.

This clone showed up just a few times. This chain links TRBV6-6 with TRBJ1-2; D unresolved. The CDR3 has 12 amino acids. Germline V gene sequence: CDR1 MNHNY, CDR2 SVGAGI (reference sequence). Trimming stripped 5 bases from V and 0 bases from J, with 4 bases between. CDR3 sequence reads: CASSPTNYGYTF. The CDR3 DNA is TGTGCCAGCAGTCCTACTAACTATGGCTACACCTTC.

This clone has more than one count but fewer than ten. The gene calls are TRBV5-8 and TRBJ1-4; 7 nucleotides align to TRBD1. CDR3 length: 14 amino acids. From germline, CDR1 is SGHTS and CDR2 YDEGEE. The J segment lost 4 bases and the V segment lost 3 bases, leaving 3 bases of the junction unmatched. The CDR3 nucleotides are TGTGCCAGCAGCTCGGGACAGATTAATGAAAAACTGTTTTTT. Protein sequence: CASSSGQINEKLFF.

The V and J genes are TRBV7-2 and TRBJ1-2; 7 nucleotides agree with TRBD1. CDR1 and CDR2 (germline): SGHTA, FQGNSA. With 5 bases clipped from V and 6 bases from J, the junction kept 3 bases outside the gene matches. CDR3 length equals 12 residues. CDR3 bases: TGTGCCAGCAGCCTGACAGGGAATGGCTACACCTTC. Its translation is CASSLTGNGYTF.

The rearrangement joins TRBV2 to TRBJ2-5, with 15 bases identical to TRBD2. CDR1 is SNHLY and CDR2 is FYNNEI in the germline V gene. The ends lost 4 bases at V and 4 bases at J; junction bases unmatched: 10. The CDR3 spans 18 residues. The CDR3 DNA reads TGTGCCAGCAGTGTTAGGCTTGGGACTAGCGGGGGGTCAGAGACCCAGTACTTC. It specifies CASSVRLGTSGGSETQYF.

In its sample, this clone is medium-sized. The chain joins TRBV4-1 to TRBJ1-1, with D perhaps TRBD1 (5 bases). The CDR3 covers 15 residues. Trimming removed 0 bases from V and 3 bases from J, with 11 bases in between. Germline values: CDR1 MGHRA, CDR2 YSYEKL. The CDR3, as DNA: TGCGCCAGCAGCCAAGAGACCACAGGAGACACTGAAGCTTTCTTT. Translated, it gives CASSQETTGDTEAFF.

This clone was picked up one time. This chain joins TRBV12-5 and TRBJ1-5, with D unresolved. The CDR3 extends over 16 amino acids. V lost 2 bases to trimming and J lost 4 bases, with 15 bases between them. Looked up from germline, CDR1 is LGHNT and CDR2 is FRNRAP. In nucleotides, the CDR3 is TGTGCTAGTGGTTTGATAGTCGGGGTAGGGAATCAGCCCCAGCATTTT. Protein product: CASGLIVGVGNQPQHF.

The chain carries TRBV2 and TRBJ2-3; D is unclear. Germline CDR1 is SNHLY and CDR2 is FYNNEI. V lost 4 bases and J 5 bases, leaving 13 bases between the germline ends. There are 14 residues in the CDR3. CDR3 protein: CASSVSLDQDTQYF. The CDR3 DNA is TGTGCCAGCAGTGTGTCCTTAGACCAAGATACGCAGTATTTT.

The J gene is TRBJ1-5, the V gene TRBV18; tentative D call: TRBD1 (5 bases). V was clipped by 6 bases and J by 3 bases, with 12 bases between them. CDR1 and CDR2 from the germline V gene are KGHSH and LQKENI. This CDR3 spans 14 amino acids. CDR3 residues: CASSLDRFNQPQHF. CDR3 sequence (DNA): TGTGCCAGCTCTCTCGACAGATTCAATCAGCCCCAGCATTTT. Combining the CDR3 with reference TRBV18 and TRBJ1-5 gives the whole variable domain NAGVMQNPRHLVRRRGQEARLRCSPMKGHSHVYWYRQLPEEGLKFMVYLQKENIIDESGMPKERFSAEFPKEGPSILRIQQVVRGDSAAYFCASSLDRFNQPQHFGDGTRLSIL.

This chain links TRBV18 with TRBJ2-1; 8 nucleotides align to TRBD1. V lost 5 bases to trimming and J lost 10 bases; unmatched junction nucleotides: 1. Germline lookup yields CDR1 KGHSH and CDR2 LQKENI. The CDR3 runs 11 residues. The CDR3 loop reads CASSRTGEQFF. Written as DNA, the CDR3 is TGTGCCAGCTCAAGGACAGGGGAGCAGTTCTTC. The full variable domain, in which reference TRBV18 and TRBJ2-1 provide the parts outside the CDR3, is NAGVMQNPRHLVRRRGQEARLRCSPMKGHSHVYWYRQLPEEGLKFMVYLQKENIIDESGMPKERFSAEFPKEGPSILRIQQVVRGDSAAYFCASSRTGEQFFGPGTRLTVL.

This clone showed up just a few times. The chain has TRBV7-2 and TRBJ2-2; no definite D call. This CDR3 spans 13 amino acids. The germline V gene has CDR1 SGHTA and CDR2 FQGNSA. The V gene lost 4 bases and the J gene lost 5 bases, with 8 bases spanning the gap. CDR3 residues: CASSSFGTGELFF. CDR3 nucleotides: TGTGCCAGCAGCTCCTTCGGAACCGGGGAGCTGTTTTTT.

The rearrangement joins TRBV25-1 to TRBJ1-1, with 9 bases aligning to TRBD1. This CDR3 spans 14 amino acids. The ends lost 4 bases at V and 5 bases at J; junction bases unmatched: 5. Germline-derived CDR1 and CDR2 are MGHDK and SYGVNS. CDR3 protein: CASSAGQGPTEAFF. CDR3 in DNA: TGTGCCAGCAGTGCTGGACAGGGGCCAACTGAAGCTTTCTTT.

Only a few counts were recorded for this clone. V usage is TRBV27 and J usage is TRBJ2-1; a possible D gene is TRBD2 (6 bases). Germline lookup yields CDR1 MNHEY and CDR2 SMNVEV (reference sequence). The V end was cut by 5 bases, the J end by 6 bases, with 11 bases between. The length of the CDR3 is 13 residues. The CDR3 bases are TGTGCCAGCAGTCGCCCTAGCGTCAATGAGCAGTTCTTC. Encoded protein: CASSRPSVNEQFF.

This rearrangement joins TRBV12-5 to TRBJ1-2; 10 nucleotides line up with TRBD1. The CDR3 spans 18 residues. The J segment lost 0 bases and the V segment lost 0 bases, leaving 7 bases of the junction unmatched. From germline, CDR1 is LGHNT and CDR2 FRNRAP. The CDR3 DNA sequence: TGTGCTAGTGGTTTGGTAGGGGACAGGGGATTCCCTAACTATGGCTACACCTTC. Translated, it gives CASGLVGDRGFPNYGYTF.

The V and J genes are TRBV3-1 (or the pseudogene TRBV3-2) and TRBJ2-5; D is uncertain. The CDR3 contains 14 residues. V lost 1 base and J lost 1, with 7 bases in between. Per the germline V gene, CDR1 is LGHDT and CDR2 is YNNKEL (reference sequence). The chain's CDR3 is CASSQGPPQETQYF. In nucleotides, the CDR3 is TGTGCCAGCAGCCAAGGGCCTCCCCAAGAGACCCAGTACTTC.

The V gene is TRBV6-2 or TRBV6-3, the J gene TRBJ1-5; D is undetermined. Between the trimmed V and J ends, which lost 3 bases and 3 bases, there was a span of 6 bases. CDR3 length: 13 residues. From germline, CDR1 is MNHEY and CDR2 SVGEGT. Here the CDR3 DNA reads TGTGCCAGCAGTTATCACGTCAATCAGCCCCAGCATTTT. Its translation is CASSYHVNQPQHF.

The rearrangement uses TRBV2 and TRBJ2-7; 7 positions match TRBD1. This CDR3 contains 14 residues. The germline V gene has CDR1 SNHLY and CDR2 FYNNEI. V gave up 5 bases and J gave up 2 bases; unmatched junction bases: 6. CDR3 DNA: TGTGCCAGCAGTCGCCGGGACAGAACCTACGAGCAGTACGTC. It specifies CASSRRDRTYEQYV.

This chain joins TRBV18 and TRBJ2-1; 11 nucleotides agree with TRBD1. The CDR3 is 17 residues long. CDR1 is KGHSH, CDR2 LQKENI, per germline. V dropped 2 bases and J dropped 5; count of bases not matched to a gene: 8. Here the CDR3 reads CASSPRPPGQGDNEQFF. CDR3 DNA: TGTGCCAGCTCACCAAGGCCCCCGGGACAGGGGGACAATGAGCAGTTCTTC.

The chain carries TRBV10-1 and TRBJ2-2; a possible D gene is TRBD2 (5 bases). The germline V and J ends were trimmed by 2 bases and 0 bases, with 10 bases remaining between them. Germline CDR1 reads WNHNN; CDR2 reads SYGVQD (reference sequence). CDR3 length: 16 amino acids. CDR3 nucleotides: TGCGCCAGCAGTGAGGGCCGGGGAACGAACACCGGGGAGCTGTTTTTT. Protein product: CASSEGRGTNTGELFF.

J is TRBJ1-2 and V is TRBV9; no firm D call. Between the trimmed V and J ends, which lost 4 bases and 5 bases, there was a span of 6 bases. The CDR3 contains 11 residues. From germline, CDR1 is SGDLS and CDR2 YYNGEE. The CDR3 sequence is CASSREYGYTF. CDR3 nucleotide sequence: TGTGCCAGCAGCAGAGAATATGGCTACACCTTC.